Listed below are T cell receptor beta chains from one sample, sequenced in a study of shared clonotypes between healthy human individuals. Data came from immunoSEQ multiplex PCR; TCRdb stores just in-frame clones and leaves some out. The sample lists about 2 million clones, approximately 94% occurring once. The specimen was naive CD8+ T cells sorted from blood. The receptors here all came from a man aged 18-30 years in good health. Each CDR3 is given with its conserved first and last residue. A D gene is named only where the DNA matches it firmly. Size values are once, few and many counts, or a class for expanded clones, and some rows have none.

TRBV4-3	TRBJ2-7	once	TRBD1	TGCGCCAGCAGCCAAGTGGGGTGGGACAGCTCCTACGAGCAGTACTTC	CASSQVGWDSSYEQYF
TRBV10-1	TRBJ2-5	-	-	TGCGCCAGCAGTGGTACGGCGGCCTCGGAGACCCAGTACTTC	CASSGTAASETQYF
TRBV27	TRBJ2-5	-	TRBD2	TGTGCCAGCAGGTCGGTCGGGGGGGAAGAGACCCAGTACTTC	CASRSVGGEETQYF
TRBV13	TRBJ2-3	-	-	TGTGCCAGCAGACCCACGACGGGGTCAGATACGCAGTATTTT	CASRPTTGSDTQYF
TRBV27	TRBJ2-2	-	TRBD1	TGTGCCAGCAGTTGGGAACAGGGGAGGAACACCGGGGAGCTGTTTTTT	CASSWEQGRNTGELFF
TRBV27	TRBJ1-2	few	-	TGTGCCAGCAGTTTCGGCTGGAACTATGGCTACACCTTC	CASSFGWNYGYTF
TRBV6-5	TRBJ2-7	-	-	TGTGCCAGCAGTTACAACAAACAGAGCTCCTACGAGCAGTACTTC	CASSYNKQSSYEQYF
TRBV19	TRBJ2-3	-	-	TGTGCCAGTAGTACAGGACATCCAGATACGCAGTATTTT	CASSTGHPDTQYF
TRBV11-2	TRBJ2-2	once	-	TGTGCCAGCAGCCCCGAGGGAAACACCGGGGAGCTGTTTTTT	CASSPEGNTGELFF
TRBV27	TRBJ1-6	-	TRBD1	TGTGCCAGCAGTTTGTCAAACAGGGGGCTGGTTTCACCCCTCCACTTT	CASSLSNRGLVSPLHF
TRBV7-9	TRBJ2-5	-	TRBD2	TGTGCCAGCAGCCTGACTAGCGGACCTTTTTCGACCCAGTACTTC	CASSLTSGPFSTQYF
TRBV5-1	TRBJ1-2	-	-	TGCGCCAGCAGCTTGATGTCCGGCGGGGTTGACTATGGCTACACCTTC	CASSLMSGGVDYGYTF
TRBV5-8	TRBJ2-5	-	TRBD1	TGTGCCAGCAGCGAGGGACAGTCAAATCAAGAGACCCAGTACTTC	CASSEGQSNQETQYF
TRBV10-1	TRBJ2-1	-	-	TGCGCCAGCAGTGACTCGTCTTACAATGAGCAGTTCTTC	CASSDSSYNEQFF
TRBV19	TRBJ1-2	-	TRBD1	TGTGCCAGTAGTATCATTCCAGGGGGTTATGGCTACACCTTC	CASSIIPGGYGYTF
TRBV6-1	TRBJ1-6	-	TRBD1	TGTGCCAGCAGTGAATCCCCAGGGGGTGTATACTATAATTCACCCCTCCACTTT	CASSESPGGVYYNSPLHF
TRBV6-1	TRBJ1-2	few	TRBD1	TGTGCCAGCGGTCGGACAGGTCCTAACTATGGCTACACCTTC	CASGRTGPNYGYTF
TRBV6-1	TRBJ1-2	-	-	TGTGCCAGCAGTGAACCGATCGCCTATGGCTACACCTTC	CASSEPIAYGYTF
TRBV4-3	TRBJ2-5	-	-	TGCGCCAGCAGCCAAAAGGCGGAGGCATCAAGGGCCCAGTACTTC	CASSQKAEASRAQYF
TRBV6-1	TRBJ2-5	-	-	TGTGCCAGCAGTGAAAGGTGGGGGGCTGGAGACGAGACCCAGTACTTC	CASSERWGAGDETQYF
TRBV9	TRBJ2-3	-	TRBD1	TGTGCCAGCGGGGGACAGGGGCCAGATACGCAGTATTTT	CASGGQGPDTQYF
TRBV6-6	TRBJ1-1	once	-	TGTGCCAGCAGTTACTCGTTTGGAAACACTGAAGCTTTCTTT	CASSYSFGNTEAFF
TRBV7-3	TRBJ2-1	-	TRBD1	TGTGCCAGCAGCCCTTCGACAGGGGGCACCTACAATGAGCAGTTCTTC	CASSPSTGGTYNEQFF
TRBV7-9	TRBJ2-2	-	-	TGTGCCAGCAGCTTAGCGGGGGGCCACGCGAACACCGGGGAGCTGTTTTTT	CASSLAGGHANTGELFF
TRBV10-3	TRBJ1-5	-	-	TGTGCCATCAGCGAAACAGTACAGGGCCAGCCCCAGCATTTT	CAISETVQGQPQHF
TRBV5-1	TRBJ2-7	few	-	TGCGCCAGCAGCTTCGGACAGACCTACGAGCAGTACTTC	CASSFGQTYEQYF
TRBV6-5	TRBJ1-5	-	-	TGTGCCAGCAGTTCAGGGTTGAGCAATCAGCCCCAGCATTTT	CASSSGLSNQPQHF
TRBV18	TRBJ2-7	-	-	TGTGCCAGCTCACCACCCACGAACGGGGGACTCTACGAGCAGTACTTC	CASSPPTNGGLYEQYF
TRBV27	TRBJ2-1	-	-	TGTGCCAGCAGTTTGACGAGCTCCTACAATGAGCAGTTCTTC	CASSLTSSYNEQFF
TRBV4-1	TRBJ2-1	-	-	TGCGCCAGCAGCCAAGAAAGGCGGAGTGAGCAGTTCTTC	CASSQERRSEQFF
TRBV4-1	TRBJ2-1	-	-	TGCGCCAGCAGCCAGCGACTATCTTACAATGAGCAGTTCTTC	CASSQRLSYNEQFF
TRBV6-6	TRBJ2-1	-	TRBD2	TGTGCCAGCAGTGATAGCGGGAATGAGCAGTTCTTC	CASSDSGNEQFF
TRBV6-1	TRBJ2-1	-	-	TGTGCCAGCAGTGAAGAAACTGGCTGGTATGAGCAGTTCTTC	CASSEETGWYEQFF
TRBV30	TRBJ1-1	-	-	TGTGCCTGGAGTGTAAAGGGTACTGAAGCTTTCTTT	CAWSVKGTEAFF
TRBV5-1	TRBJ2-1	-	-	TGCGCCAGCAGCTTGGCCGATTTAGGGGCGGCAGGAACGTACTACAATGAGCAGTTCTTC	CASSLADLGAAGTYYNEQFF
TRBV4-3	TRBJ2-5	-	TRBD1	TGCGCCAGCAGCCAATACCGGACAGGGGGCCTCCAAGAGACCCAGTACTTC	CASSQYRTGGLQETQYF
TRBV10-3	TRBJ2-1	-	TRBD2	TGTGCCATCAGGGGACTAGCGGATAACAATGAGCAGTTCTTC	CAIRGLADNNEQFF
TRBV13	TRBJ1-2	-	-	TGTGCCAGCAGCTTAGTGGCAGGGTGGGATGGCTACACCTTC	CASSLVAGWDGYTF
TRBV5-4	TRBJ2-2	-	-	TGTGCCAGCAGCTCAGGGTCCCCCGGGGAGCTGTTTTTT	CASSSGSPGELFF
TRBV28	TRBJ1-6	-	-	TGTGCCAGCAGTTTCCTCAGGGGTTCACCCCTCCACTTT	CASSFLRGSPLHF
TRBV5-1	TRBJ2-2	-	-	TGCGCCAGCAGCAGAATGCCGAAGGACATCGGCTATAACACCGGGGAGCTGTTTTTT	CASSRMPKDIGYNTGELFF
TRBV7-9	TRBJ2-5	-	-	TGTGCCACCCAGGGAGGATTCCAAGAGACCCAGTACTTC	CATQGGFQETQYF
TRBV4-1	TRBJ2-7	-	-	TGCGCCAGCAGCCAAGAATTAGCGAGCTCCTACGAGCAGTACTTC	CASSQELASSYEQYF
TRBV6-1	TRBJ2-5	-	-	TGTGCCAGCAGTGAGGGCCACAGACTGACCTTAGGGGGGCAAGAGACCCAGTACTTC	CASSEGHRLTLGGQETQYF
TRBV10-2	TRBJ2-5	few	-	TGCGCCAGCAGCCGTGGGCGGCTGTACCAAGAGACCCAGTACTTC	CASSRGRLYQETQYF
TRBV5-1	TRBJ2-7	-	-	TGCGCCAGCAGCTCGGTGAGGTACGAGCAGTACTTC	CASSSVRYEQYF
TRBV4-3	TRBJ2-7	-	TRBD1	TGCGCCAGCAGCCCGGGACAGGGTTTCTCCTACGAGCAGTACTTC	CASSPGQGFSYEQYF
TRBV10-3	TRBJ2-7	-	-	TGTGCCATCAGTGAATTGGACCTCTCCTACGAGCAGTACTTC	CAISELDLSYEQYF
TRBV29-1	TRBJ2-2	-	-	TGCAGCTCCTTCAAGGCCGGGGAGCTGTTTTTT	CSSFKAGELFF
TRBV6-5	TRBJ1-4	once	-	TGTGCCAGCAGTTACTCACCTCTCGAGGCTAATGAAAAACTGTTTTTT	CASSYSPLEANEKLFF
TRBV29-1	TRBJ1-1	few	-	TGCAGCGTTCCCGACCCGGGGCTTGAGGCTTTCTTT	CSVPDPGLEAFF
TRBV9	TRBJ2-7	once	-	TGTGCCAGCAGCCAGATCAAGGTCGTACGGGTTTACGAGCAGTACTTC	CASSQIKVVRVYEQYF
TRBV11-2	TRBJ2-7	-	-	TGTGCCAGCGAACCGCGGCTCCCCGTGGGGGGAAATTACGAGCAGTACTTC	CASEPRLPVGGNYEQYF
TRBV27	TRBJ1-2	-	-	TGTGCCAGCAGTTTAACCCCCATAAATGGCTACACCTTC	CASSLTPINGYTF
TRBV19	TRBJ1-6	once	-	TGTGCCAGTAGTATAAGTAACAGTGAAAACTCACCCCTCCACTTT	CASSISNSENSPLHF
TRBV7-9	TRBJ2-2	-	-	TGTGCCAGCAGCATTGACAGTGAGGCGAACACCGGGGAGCTGTTTTTT	CASSIDSEANTGELFF
TRBV4-1	TRBJ2-5	-	-	TGCGCCAGCAGCCCGAGAAGGGGACCCCAAGAGACCCAGTACTTC	CASSPRRGPQETQYF